The 20 T cell receptor beta chains reported below all come from one sample, sequenced in a study of blood T cell repertoires in COVID-19. TCRdb's table, derived via immunoSEQ multiplex PCR, lists solely in-frame clones and lacks some. The sample gives approximately 290,000 clones, 75% to 90% of which show up once; around 13% is in the top ten. The sample taken for sequencing was peripheral blood. These receptors all come from a woman aged 60-75 years with acute or convalescent COVID-19.

The chain joins TRBV4-2 to TRBJ1-5, with TRBD1 as a possible D gene (5 bases). Germline V gives CDR1 LGHNA, CDR2 YNFKEQ. Trimming cost V 3 bases and J 9 bases, with 24 bases left between them. The CDR3 extends over 17 amino acids. This CDR3 reads CASSQEQTGFFFRPQHF. The CDR3 DNA reads TGTGCCAGCAGCCAGGAACAAACAGGATTTTTCTTCAGGCCCCAGCATTTT.

The V and J genes are TRBV6-5 and TRBJ2-5; 7 nucleotides agree with TRBD2. Germline CDR1 MNHEY, CDR2 SVGAGI. Germline trimming cut 7 bases from V and 1 base from J; bases unmatched to any gene: 6. The CDR3 spans 14 residues. The CDR3 DNA reads TGTGCCAGCACCGGGAGCGGGACCCAAGAGACCCAGTACTTC. Translation: CASTGSGTQETQYF.

V and J are TRBV28 and TRBJ1-3; 9 nucleotides match TRBD1. This CDR3 region has 15 residues. Germline CDR1 is MDHEN and CDR2 is SYDVKM. The J segment lost 3 bases and the V segment lost 6 bases, leaving 6 bases of the junction unmatched. In DNA, the CDR3 is TGTGCCAGCAGCCGGACAGGGGACAATGGAAACACCATATATTTT. Translating gives CASSRTGDNGNTIYF. Full variable domain (remainder filled in from reference TRBV28 and TRBJ1-3): DVKVTQSSRYLVKRTGEKVFLECVQDMDHENMFWYRQDPGLGLRLIYFSYDVKMKEKGDIPEGYSVSREKKERFSLILESASTNQTSMYLCASSRTGDNGNTIYFGEGSWLTVV.

The chain couples TRBV12-3 or TRBV12-4 to TRBJ1-5, with D perhaps TRBD1 (6 bases). The V gene lost 6 bases and the J gene lost 3 bases, with 9 bases spanning the gap. The length of the CDR3 is 13 residues. As DNA, the CDR3 is TGTGCCAGCAGACAGGGATTCAATCAGCCCCAGCATTTT. Its translation: CASRQGFNQPQHF.

This chain uses TRBV7-2 with TRBJ2-1, with TRBD1 identical over 7 bases. This CDR3 has 16 amino acids. V lost 7 bases to trimming and J lost 2 bases; unmatched junction nucleotides: 11. Germline CDR1 and CDR2: SGHTA and FQGNSA. DNA for the CDR3: TGTGCCAGCACCTTCATCCGGGGACAGACCTACAATGAGCAGTTCTTC. This gives the protein CASTFIRGQTYNEQFF. The full variable domain, its missing parts supplied by reference TRBV7-2 and TRBJ2-1, is GAGVSQSPSNKVTEKGKDVELRCDPISGHTALYWYRQSLGQGLEFLIYFQGNSAPDKSGLPSDRFSAERTGGSVSTLTIQRTQQEDSAVYLCASTFIRGQTYNEQFFGPGTRLTVL.

This clone was found once. The chain combines TRBV19 with TRBJ2-1; no firm D call. CDR1 and CDR2 (germline): LNHDA, SQIVND (reference sequence). The CDR3 has 15 residues. Trimming removed 7 bases from V and 0 bases from J, with 13 bases in between. This CDR3 is CASKAGGNSYNEQFF. The CDR3 DNA follows: TGTGCCAGTAAGGCCGGCGGTAACTCCTACAATGAGCAGTTCTTC.

The chain recombines TRBV3-1 (or the pseudogene TRBV3-2) with TRBJ1-4; D not resolved. The length of the CDR3 is 15 residues. The V gene lost 3 bases and the J gene lost 4 bases, with 12 bases spanning the gap. The V gene's germline CDR1 is LGHDT and CDR2 YNNKEL (reference sequence). CDR3 in amino acids: CASSHRYRDNEKLFF. The CDR3, as DNA: TGTGCCAGCAGCCATCGATACCGGGATAATGAAAAACTGTTTTTT.

Only one count was recorded for this clone. This sequence joins TRBV19 and TRBJ1-1, with D hard to call. The CDR3 runs to 14 residues. Deletions cut 3 bases from V and 0 bases from J, with 8 bases between. Germline-derived CDR1 and CDR2 are LNHDA and SQIVND (reference sequence). CDR3 nucleotide sequence: TGTGCCAGTAGTATTGTGGCAATGAACACTGAAGCTTTCTTT. Translation gives CASSIVAMNTEAFF.

The CDR3: CASSSRGSAIRKGNSPLHF. The DNA of the CDR3 is TGTGCCAGCAGTTCCCGTGGGTCGGCCATTCGGAAGGGGAATTCACCCCTCCACTTT. This rearrangement joins TRBV6-2 or TRBV6-3 to TRBJ1-6, with a tentative D call TRBD1 (5 bases). V lost 4 bases, J lost 7 bases, and 26 bases lay in between. CDR1 is MNHEY, CDR2 SVGEGT, per germline. The CDR3 has 19 amino acids.

The rearrangement uses TRBV27 and TRBJ2-3; D not certain. Trimming cost V 2 bases and J 0 bases, with 9 bases left between them. The germline V gene encodes CDR1 MNHEY and CDR2 SMNVEV (reference sequence). The CDR3 consists of 15 residues. CDR3 sequence: CASSLRGASTDTQYF. CDR3 sequence (DNA): TGTGCCAGCAGTTTACGAGGCGCTAGCACAGATACGCAGTATTTT.

This chain links TRBV4-2 with TRBJ2-7, with a tentative D call TRBD2 (6 bases). V was trimmed by 4 bases and J by 4 bases, leaving 11 bases between them. Germline CDR1 LGHNA, CDR2 YNFKEQ. CDR3 length: 13 residues. CDR3 bases: TGTGCCAGCAGCCCCGGGACTGAGTACGAGCAGTACTTC. Translating it yields CASSPGTEYEQYF.

This clone was counted once. This chain uses TRBV23-1 with TRBJ2-5, with 11 bases fitting TRBD1. TRBV23-1 belongs to the ORF category, with a function that is uncertain. V was pared by 6 bases and J by 5 bases, with 5 bases of the junction left unmatched. There are 14 residues in the CDR3. Here the CDR3 reads CASRGTGGRETQYF. The CDR3 DNA follows: TGCGCCAGCAGAGGGACAGGGGGTCGGGAGACCCAGTACTTC.

The CDR3 protein is CASSQGAWNTEAFF. CDR3 DNA: TGCGCCAGCAGCCAAGGGGCGTGGAACACTGAAGCTTTCTTT. J is TRBJ1-1 and V is TRBV4-3; no clear D gene. Between the trimmed V and J ends, which lost 1 base and 1 base, there was a span of 7 bases. The CDR3 is 14 amino acids. Germline V CDR1 and CDR2: LGHNA, YSLEER.

The genes are TRBV7-9 and TRBJ1-1; D is uncertain. Trimming shortened V by 1 base and J by 6 bases, and 6 bases separated the two germline ends. Germline CDR1 reads SEHNR; CDR2 reads FQNEAQ (reference sequence). This CDR3 is 12 amino acids long. CDR3: CASSLDSPEAFF. The CDR3 nucleotides read TGTGCCAGCAGCTTAGATAGCCCTGAAGCTTTCTTT.

The chain has TRBV18 and TRBJ2-5; maybe TRBD2 (5 bases). Germline V gives CDR1 KGHSH, CDR2 LQKENI. The CDR3 length is 13 residues. V lost 4 bases and J 5 bases, leaving 11 bases between the germline ends. DNA for the CDR3: TGTGCCAGCTCACTGAGGGCCGGCGAGACCCAGTACTTC. Protein product: CASSLRAGETQYF.

This chain uses TRBV7-2 with TRBJ1-5; D may be TRBD1 (5 bases). Looked up from germline, CDR1 is SGHTA and CDR2 is FQGNSA. Trimming removed 3 bases at V and 7 bases at J, with 13 bases between. There are 14 residues in the CDR3. In DNA form, the CDR3 reads TGTGCCAGCAGCTTTGGAGGGGATCTCCAGCCCCAGCATTTT. Protein product: CASSFGGDLQPQHF.

The chain has TRBV6-5 and TRBJ1-3; possible D gene TRBD1, 5 bases. Germline CDR1 reads MNHEY; CDR2 reads SVGAGI. Trimming left V 2 bases short and J 4 bases short, with 12 bases between. This CDR3 spans 15 amino acids. CDR3 protein: CASSYGQGGGNTIYF. Here the CDR3 DNA reads TGTGCCAGCAGTTACGGCCAGGGTGGAGGAAACACCATATATTTT.

This sequence joins TRBV7-9 and TRBJ1-5; no clear D. The CDR3 runs to 12 residues. CDR1 and CDR2 from the germline V gene are SEHNR and FQNEAQ (reference sequence). V was trimmed by 8 bases and J by 3 bases, leaving 8 bases between them. Here the CDR3 DNA reads TGTGCCAGCTCAAATTCCAATCAGCCCCAGCATTTT. Residues: CASSNSNQPQHF.

The chain employs TRBV28 and TRBJ2-6; possible D gene TRBD1, 6 bases. The CDR3 totals 15 residues. Per germline, CDR1 MDHEN and CDR2 SYDVKM. V shed 4 bases and J shed 4 bases, with 11 bases lying between them. The CDR3 here is CASSYTGSGANVLTF. In nucleotides, the CDR3 is TGTGCCAGCAGTTATACAGGGTCCGGGGCCAACGTCCTGACTTTC.

The V and J genes are TRBV7-2 and TRBJ2-2; D ambiguous. Per the germline V gene, CDR1 is SGHTA and CDR2 is FQGNSA. The CDR3 spans 13 residues. V was clipped by 4 bases and J by 1 base, with 4 bases between them. The CDR3 region is CASSYGNTGELFF. The CDR3 DNA follows: TGTGCCAGCAGCTACGGGAACACCGGGGAGCTGTTTTTT.